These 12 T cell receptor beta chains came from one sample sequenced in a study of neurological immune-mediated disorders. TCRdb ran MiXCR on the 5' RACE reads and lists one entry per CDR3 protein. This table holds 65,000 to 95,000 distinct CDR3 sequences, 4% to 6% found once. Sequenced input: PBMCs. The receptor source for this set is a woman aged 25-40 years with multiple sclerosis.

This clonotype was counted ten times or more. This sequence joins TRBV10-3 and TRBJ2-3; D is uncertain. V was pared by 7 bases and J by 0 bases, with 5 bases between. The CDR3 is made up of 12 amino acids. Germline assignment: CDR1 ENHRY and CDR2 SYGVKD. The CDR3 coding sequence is TGTGCCATCAAAGAAAGCACAGATACGCAGTATTTT. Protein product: CAIKESTDTQYF.

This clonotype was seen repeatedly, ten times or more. The CDR3 loop reads CASSSTASGANVLTF. Here the CDR3 DNA reads TGCGCCAGCTCTTCAACAGCCTCTGGGGCCAACGTCCTGACTTTC. This chain links TRBV5-1 with TRBJ2-6; D call uncertain. CDR1 is SGHRS, CDR2 YFSETQ, per germline. V was shortened by 7 bases and J by 0 bases, with 11 bases between the two germline ends. The CDR3 has 15 residues. The full variable domain, in which reference TRBV5-1 and TRBJ2-6 provide the parts outside the CDR3, is KAGVTQTPRYLIKTRGQQVTLSCSPISGHRSVSWYQQTPGQGLQFLFEYFSETQRNKGNFPGRFSGRQFSNSRSEMNVSTLELGDSALYLCASSSTASGANVLTFGAGSRLTVL.

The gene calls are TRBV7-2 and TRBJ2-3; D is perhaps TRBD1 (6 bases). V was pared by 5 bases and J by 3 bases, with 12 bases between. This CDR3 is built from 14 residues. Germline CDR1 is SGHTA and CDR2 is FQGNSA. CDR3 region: CASSLRQATDTQYF. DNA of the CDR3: TGTGCCAGCAGCCTCAGACAGGCGACAGATACGCAGTATTTT.

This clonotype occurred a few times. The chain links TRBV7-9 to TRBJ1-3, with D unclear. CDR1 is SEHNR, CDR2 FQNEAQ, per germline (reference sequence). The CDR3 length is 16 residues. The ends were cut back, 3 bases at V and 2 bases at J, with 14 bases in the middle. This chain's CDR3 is CASSFRGPIPGNTIYF. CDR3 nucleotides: TGTGCCAGCAGCTTTCGGGGTCCTATACCTGGAAACACCATATATTTT. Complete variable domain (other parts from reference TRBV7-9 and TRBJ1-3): DTGVSQNPRHKITKRGQNVTFRCDPISEHNRLYWYRQTLGQGPEFLTYFQNEAQLEKSRLLSDRFSAERPKGSFSTLEIQRTEQGDSAMYLCASSFRGPIPGNTIYFGEGSWLTVV.

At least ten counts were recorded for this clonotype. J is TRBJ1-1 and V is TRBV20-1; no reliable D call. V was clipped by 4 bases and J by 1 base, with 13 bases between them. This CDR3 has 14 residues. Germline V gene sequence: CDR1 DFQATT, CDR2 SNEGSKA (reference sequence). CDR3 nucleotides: TGCAGTGCTATACCGACCCCCGAGAACACTGAAGCTTTCTTT. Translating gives CSAIPTPENTEAFF.

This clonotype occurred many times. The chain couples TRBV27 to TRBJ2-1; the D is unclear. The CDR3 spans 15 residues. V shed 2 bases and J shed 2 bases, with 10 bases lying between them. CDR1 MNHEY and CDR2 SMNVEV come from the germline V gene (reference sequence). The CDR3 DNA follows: TGTGCCAGCAGTTTAGGAGCAGTTACCTACAATGAGCAGTTCTTC. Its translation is CASSLGAVTYNEQFF.

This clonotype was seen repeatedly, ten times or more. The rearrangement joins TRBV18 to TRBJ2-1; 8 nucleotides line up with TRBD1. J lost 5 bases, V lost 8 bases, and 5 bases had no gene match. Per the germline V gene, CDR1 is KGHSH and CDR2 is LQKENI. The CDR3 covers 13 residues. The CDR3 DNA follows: TGTGCCAGCAGAACGGGACAGGACAATGAGCAGTTCTTC. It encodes CASRTGQDNEQFF.

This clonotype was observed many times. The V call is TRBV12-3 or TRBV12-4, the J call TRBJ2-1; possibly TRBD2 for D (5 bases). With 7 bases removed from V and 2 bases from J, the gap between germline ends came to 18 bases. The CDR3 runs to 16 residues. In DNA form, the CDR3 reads TGTGCCAGCACTTGGACTTCTCCCCTTGCCTACAATGAGCAGTTCTTC. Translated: CASTWTSPLAYNEQFF.

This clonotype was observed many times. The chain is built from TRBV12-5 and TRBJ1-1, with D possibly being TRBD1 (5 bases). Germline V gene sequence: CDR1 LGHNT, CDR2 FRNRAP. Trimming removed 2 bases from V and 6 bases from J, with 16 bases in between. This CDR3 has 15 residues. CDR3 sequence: CASGLTVAGAAEAFF. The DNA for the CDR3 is TGTGCTAGTGGTTTGACAGTTGCCGGGGCTGCTGAAGCTTTCTTT.

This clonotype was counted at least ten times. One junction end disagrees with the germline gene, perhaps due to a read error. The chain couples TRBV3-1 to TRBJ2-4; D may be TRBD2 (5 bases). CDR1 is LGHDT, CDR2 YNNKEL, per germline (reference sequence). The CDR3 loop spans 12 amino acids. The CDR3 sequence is CASSQVGGLQDF. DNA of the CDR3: TGTGCCAGCAGCCAAGTTGGAGGACTTCAGGACTTC.

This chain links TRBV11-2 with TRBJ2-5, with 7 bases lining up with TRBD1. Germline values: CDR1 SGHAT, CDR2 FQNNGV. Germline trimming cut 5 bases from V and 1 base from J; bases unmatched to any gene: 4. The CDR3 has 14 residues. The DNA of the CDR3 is TGTGCCAGCAGCCCCACAGGGGTCCAAGAGACCCAGTACTTC. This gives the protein CASSPTGVQETQYF.

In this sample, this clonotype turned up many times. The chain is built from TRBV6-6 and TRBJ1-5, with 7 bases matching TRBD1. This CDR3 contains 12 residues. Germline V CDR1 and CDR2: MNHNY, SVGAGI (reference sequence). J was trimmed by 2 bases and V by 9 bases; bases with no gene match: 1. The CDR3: CASTGGNQPQHF. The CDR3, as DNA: TGTGCCAGTACAGGGGGCAATCAGCCCCAGCATTTT.